This T cell receptor (beta chain) appears in the sequencing data of a study of T cell repertoires in cytomegalovirus infection. Study-level information: Indications of both CMV infection and matching HLA type were provided by public TCR beta signatures.

This clonotype was counted between two and nine times. What it binds is unknown. Points from the study as a whole: HLA-C-restricted CMV clonotypes gave the most frequent clonotype in two of eight donors.

CDR3 length equals 15 residues. With 4 bases removed from V and 2 bases from J, the gap between germline ends came to 11 bases. Germline V CDR1 and CDR2: LGHDT, YNNKEL (reference sequence). From the reads, TCRdb called clonotypes with MiXCR, one entry per CDR3 protein. The data show over 300,000 distinct CDR3 sequences, about 17% seen once. The sequence came from a human donor in good health (CMV status not recorded). Some clones in this sample may be carry-over from other donors' samples. The chain is built from TRBV3-1 and TRBJ1-4; D is ambiguous. The specimen sequenced was PBMCs. CDR3 nucleotide sequence: TGTGCCAGCAGCCGTATCATTGGCACTAATGAAAAACTGTTTTTT. This gives the protein CASSRIIGTNEKLFF.